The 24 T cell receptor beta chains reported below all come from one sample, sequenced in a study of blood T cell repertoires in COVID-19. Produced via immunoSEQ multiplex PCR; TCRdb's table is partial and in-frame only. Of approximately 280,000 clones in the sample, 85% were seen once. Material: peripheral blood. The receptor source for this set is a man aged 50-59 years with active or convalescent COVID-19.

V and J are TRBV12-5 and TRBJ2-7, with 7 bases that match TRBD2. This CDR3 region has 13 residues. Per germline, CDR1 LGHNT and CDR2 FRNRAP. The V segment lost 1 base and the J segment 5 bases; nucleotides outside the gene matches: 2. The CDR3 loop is CASGLAGGNEQYF. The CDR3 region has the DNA TGTGCTAGTGGTTTGGCCGGGGGGAACGAGCAGTACTTC.

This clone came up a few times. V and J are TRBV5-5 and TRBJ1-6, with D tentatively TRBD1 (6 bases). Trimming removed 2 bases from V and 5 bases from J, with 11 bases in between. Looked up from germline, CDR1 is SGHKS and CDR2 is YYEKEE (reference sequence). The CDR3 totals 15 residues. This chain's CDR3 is CASSFTRGNNSPLHF. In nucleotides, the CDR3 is TGTGCCAGCAGCTTTACAAGGGGGAATAATTCACCCCTCCACTTT.

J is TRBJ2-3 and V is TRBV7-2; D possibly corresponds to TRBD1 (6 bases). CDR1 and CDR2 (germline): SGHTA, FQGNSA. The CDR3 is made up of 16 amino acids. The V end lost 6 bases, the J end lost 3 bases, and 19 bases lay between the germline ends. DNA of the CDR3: TGTGCCAGCAGTTCCGATCCCGGACAGACGACAGATACGCAGTATTTT. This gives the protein CASSSDPGQTTDTQYF.

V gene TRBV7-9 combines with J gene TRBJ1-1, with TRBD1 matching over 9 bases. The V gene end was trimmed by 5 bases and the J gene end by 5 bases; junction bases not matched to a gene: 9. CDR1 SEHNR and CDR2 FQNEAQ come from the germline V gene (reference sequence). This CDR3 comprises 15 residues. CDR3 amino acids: CASSTQGQGGTEAFF. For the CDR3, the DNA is TGTGCCAGCAGCACCCAGGGACAGGGAGGAACTGAAGCTTTCTTT.

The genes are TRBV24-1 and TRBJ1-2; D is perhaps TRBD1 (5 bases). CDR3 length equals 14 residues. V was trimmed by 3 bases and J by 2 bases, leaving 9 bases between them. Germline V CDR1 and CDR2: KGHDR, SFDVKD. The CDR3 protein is CATSDQGVNYGYTF. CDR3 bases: TGTGCCACCAGTGATCAGGGCGTGAACTATGGCTACACCTTC.

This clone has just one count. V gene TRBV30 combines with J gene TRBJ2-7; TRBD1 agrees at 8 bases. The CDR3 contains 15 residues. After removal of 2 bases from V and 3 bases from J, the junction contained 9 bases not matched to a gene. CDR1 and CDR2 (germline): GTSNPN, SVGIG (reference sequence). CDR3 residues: CAWSLPGTGLYEQYF. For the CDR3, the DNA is TGTGCCTGGAGTCTACCCGGGACAGGCCTCTACGAGCAGTACTTC.

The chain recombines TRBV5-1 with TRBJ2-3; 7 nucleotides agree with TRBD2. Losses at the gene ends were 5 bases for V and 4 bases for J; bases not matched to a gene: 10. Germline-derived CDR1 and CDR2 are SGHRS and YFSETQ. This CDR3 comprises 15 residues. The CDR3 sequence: CASSRAGEGADTQYF. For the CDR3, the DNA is TGCGCCAGCAGTCGGGCGGGAGAGGGAGCAGATACGCAGTATTTT.

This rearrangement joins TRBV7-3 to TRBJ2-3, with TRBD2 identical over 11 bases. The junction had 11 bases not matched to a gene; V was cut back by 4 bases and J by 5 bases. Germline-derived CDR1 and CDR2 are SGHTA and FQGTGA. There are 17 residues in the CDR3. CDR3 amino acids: CASSSQPGGTSGDTQYF. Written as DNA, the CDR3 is TGTGCCAGCAGCTCGCAACCGGGCGGGACTAGCGGAGATACGCAGTATTTT.

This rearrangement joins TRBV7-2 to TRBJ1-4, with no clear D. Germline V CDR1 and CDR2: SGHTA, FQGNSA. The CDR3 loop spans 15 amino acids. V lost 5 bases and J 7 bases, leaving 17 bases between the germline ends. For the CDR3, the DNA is TGTGCCAGCAGCCCTGAGGGCGGTGGGGTTGAAAAACTGTTTTTT. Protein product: CASSPEGGGVEKLFF.

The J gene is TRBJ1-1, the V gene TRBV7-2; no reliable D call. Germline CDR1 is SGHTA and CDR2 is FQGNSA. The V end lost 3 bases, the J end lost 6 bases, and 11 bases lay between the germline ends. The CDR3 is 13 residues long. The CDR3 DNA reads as TGTGCCAGCAGCTTGGACGGGGTAGCTGAAGCTTTCTTT. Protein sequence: CASSLDGVAEAFF.

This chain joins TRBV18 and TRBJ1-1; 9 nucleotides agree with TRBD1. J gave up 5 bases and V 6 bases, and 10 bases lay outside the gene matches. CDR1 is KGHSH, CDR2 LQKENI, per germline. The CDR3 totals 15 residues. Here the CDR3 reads CASSSRPGQGTEAFF. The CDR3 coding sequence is TGTGCCAGCTCCTCGCGACCGGGACAGGGAACTGAAGCTTTCTTT.

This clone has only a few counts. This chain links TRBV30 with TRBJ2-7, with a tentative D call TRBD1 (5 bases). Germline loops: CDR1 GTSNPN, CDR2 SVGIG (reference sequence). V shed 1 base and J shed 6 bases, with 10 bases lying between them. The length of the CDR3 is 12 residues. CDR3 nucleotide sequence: TGTGCCTGGAGTGCTCAGGGTGCCGAGCAGTACTTC. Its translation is CAWSAQGAEQYF.

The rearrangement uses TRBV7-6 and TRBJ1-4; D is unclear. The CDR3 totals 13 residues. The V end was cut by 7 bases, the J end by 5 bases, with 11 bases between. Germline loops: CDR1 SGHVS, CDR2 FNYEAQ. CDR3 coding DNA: TGTGCCAGCATGTCAAAACAGAATGAAAAACTGTTTTTT. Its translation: CASMSKQNEKLFF.

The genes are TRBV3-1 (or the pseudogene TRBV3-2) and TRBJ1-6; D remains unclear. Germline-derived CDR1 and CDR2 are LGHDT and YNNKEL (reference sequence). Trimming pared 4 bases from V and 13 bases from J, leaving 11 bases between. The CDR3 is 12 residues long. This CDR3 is CASSLRGFPLHF. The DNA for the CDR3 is TGTGCCAGCAGCCTTCGAGGTTTTCCCCTCCACTTT.

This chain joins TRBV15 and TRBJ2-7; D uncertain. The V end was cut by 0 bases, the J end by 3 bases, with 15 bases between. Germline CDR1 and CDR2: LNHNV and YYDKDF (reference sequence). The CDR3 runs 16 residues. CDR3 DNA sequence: TGTGCCACCAGCAGAGATCGACTCCGCTATGGCTACGAGCAGTACTTC. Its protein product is CATSRDRLRYGYEQYF.

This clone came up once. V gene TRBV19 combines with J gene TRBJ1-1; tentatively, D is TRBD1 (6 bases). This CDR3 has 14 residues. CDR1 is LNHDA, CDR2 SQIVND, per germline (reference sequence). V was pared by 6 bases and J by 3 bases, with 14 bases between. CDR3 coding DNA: TGTGCCAGTAGGCTACAGGGTGGTCACACTGAAGCTTTCTTT. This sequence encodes CASRLQGGHTEAFF.

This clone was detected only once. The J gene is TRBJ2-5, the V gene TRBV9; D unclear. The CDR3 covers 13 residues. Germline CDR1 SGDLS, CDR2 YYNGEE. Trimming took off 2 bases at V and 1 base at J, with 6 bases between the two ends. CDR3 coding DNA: TGTGCCAGCAGCGTTGGCACCCAAGAGACCCAGTACTTC. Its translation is CASSVGTQETQYF.

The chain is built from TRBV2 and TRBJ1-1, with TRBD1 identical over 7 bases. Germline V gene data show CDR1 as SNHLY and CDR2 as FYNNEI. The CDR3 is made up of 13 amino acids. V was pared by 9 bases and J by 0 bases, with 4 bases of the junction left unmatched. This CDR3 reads CASLGTVNTEAFF. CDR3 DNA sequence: TGTGCCAGTTTGGGGACAGTGAACACTGAAGCTTTCTTT.

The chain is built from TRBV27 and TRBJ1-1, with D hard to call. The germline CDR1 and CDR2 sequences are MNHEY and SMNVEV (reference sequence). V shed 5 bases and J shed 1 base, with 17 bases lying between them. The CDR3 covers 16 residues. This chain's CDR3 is CASSPSVGDGNTEAFF. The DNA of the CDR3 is TGTGCCAGCAGTCCGTCGGTGGGAGATGGGAACACTGAAGCTTTCTTT.

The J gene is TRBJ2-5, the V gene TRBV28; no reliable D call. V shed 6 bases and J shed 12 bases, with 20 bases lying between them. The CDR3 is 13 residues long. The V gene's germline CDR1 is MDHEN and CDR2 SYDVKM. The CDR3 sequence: CASSQLTAPTKYF. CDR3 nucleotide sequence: TGTGCCAGCAGCCAATTGACGGCCCCTACTAAGTACTTC. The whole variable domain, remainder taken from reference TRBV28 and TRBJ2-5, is DVKVTQSSRYLVKRTGEKVFLECVQDMDHENMFWYRQDPGLGLRLIYFSYDVKMKEKGDIPEGYSVSREKKERFSLILESASTNQTSMYLCASSQLTAPTKYFGPGTRLLVL.

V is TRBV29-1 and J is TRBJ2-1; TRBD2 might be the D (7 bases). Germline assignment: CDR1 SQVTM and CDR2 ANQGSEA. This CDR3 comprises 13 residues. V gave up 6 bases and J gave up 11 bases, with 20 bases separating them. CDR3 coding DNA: TGCAGCGTCGAAAGGGGGGACGGGAGGAAGCAGTTCTTC. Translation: CSVERGDGRKQFF.

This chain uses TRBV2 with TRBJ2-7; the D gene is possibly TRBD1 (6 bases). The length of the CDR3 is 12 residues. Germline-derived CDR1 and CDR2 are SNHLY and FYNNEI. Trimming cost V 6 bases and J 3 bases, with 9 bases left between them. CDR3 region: CASRTGYYEQYF. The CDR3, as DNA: TGTGCCAGCAGGACAGGCTACTACGAGCAGTACTTC.

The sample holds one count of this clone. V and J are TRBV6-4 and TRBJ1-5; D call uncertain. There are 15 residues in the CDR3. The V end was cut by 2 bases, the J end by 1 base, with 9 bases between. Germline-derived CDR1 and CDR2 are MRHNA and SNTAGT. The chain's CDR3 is CASSDRLKSNQPQHF. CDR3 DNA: TGTGCCAGCAGTGACCGCCTAAAGAGCAATCAGCCCCAGCATTTT.

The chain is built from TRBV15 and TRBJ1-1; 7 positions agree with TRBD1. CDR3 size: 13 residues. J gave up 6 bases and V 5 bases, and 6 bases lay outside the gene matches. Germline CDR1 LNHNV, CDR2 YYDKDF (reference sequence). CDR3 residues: CATSSAGQAEAFF. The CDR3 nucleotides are TGTGCCACCAGCTCGGCCGGACAGGCTGAAGCTTTCTTT.